The next 31 T cell receptor beta chains were all read from a single sample in a study of blood T cell repertoires in COVID-19. Sequencing was performed with immunoSEQ multiplex PCR; in TCRdb, only in-frame clones are kept and a portion is missing. The sample lists 350,000 or so clones; 92% were seen once. The sequencing input was PBMCs or T cells enriched from blood (not recorded which). The receptor set was obtained from a woman aged 25 to 39 who had recovered from COVID-19.

The chain recombines TRBV2 with TRBJ1-4; 9 bases are a match to TRBD1. The CDR3 has 13 residues. Germline V gene lookup returns CDR1 SNHLY and CDR2 FYNNEI. V lost 8 bases to trimming and J lost 4 bases; unmatched junction nucleotides: 2. The CDR3 DNA reads as TGTGCCAGCGCGGGACAGGGTAATGAAAAACTGTTTTTT. Its translation: CASAGQGNEKLFF.

This clone has just a few counts. The chain couples TRBV6-5 to TRBJ1-2, with no clear D. The ends were cut back, 4 bases at V and 3 bases at J, with 12 bases in the middle. Germline V lookup: CDR1 MNHEY, CDR2 SVGAGI. The CDR3 length is 14 residues. This CDR3 is CASSSTISDYGYTF. CDR3 coding DNA: TGTGCCAGCAGTTCGACAATCTCGGACTATGGCTACACCTTC.

This clone was seen more than once but under ten times. The V gene is TRBV15, the J gene TRBJ2-7; perhaps TRBD1 as D (5 bases). Per germline, CDR1 LNHNV and CDR2 YYDKDF (reference sequence). Trimming left V 8 bases short and J 1 base short, with 12 bases between. The CDR3 loop spans 13 amino acids. CDR3 sequence: CATQDSRSYEQYF. The CDR3 DNA sequence: TGTGCCACCCAAGACAGCAGATCCTACGAGCAGTACTTC. The complete variable domain, with remaining parts taken from reference TRBV15 and TRBJ2-7, reads DAMVIQNPRYQVTQFGKPVTLSCSQTLNHNVMYWYQQKSSQAPKLLFHYYDKDFNNEADTPDNFQSRRPNTSFCFLDIRSPGLGDTAMYLCATQDSRSYEQYFGPGTRLTVT.

The chain couples TRBV7-2 to TRBJ2-1, with 15 bases lining up with TRBD2. The CDR3 totals 15 residues. Germline-derived CDR1 and CDR2 are SGHTA and FQGNSA. V lost 4 bases and J lost 10; bases outside the gene matches: 5. The CDR3 is CASSSRTSGGAEQFF. CDR3 in DNA: TGTGCCAGCAGCTCGAGGACTAGCGGGGGGGCGGAGCAGTTCTTC.

The V gene is TRBV5-1, the J gene TRBJ2-7; 9 bases line up with TRBD2. Per the germline V gene, CDR1 is SGHRS and CDR2 is YFSETQ. This CDR3 is 15 amino acids long. The J segment lost 4 bases and the V segment lost 4 bases, leaving 9 bases of the junction unmatched. CDR3 coding DNA: TGCGCCAGCAGCCTCGTCATAGCGGGAGCTTACGAGCAGTACTTC. Translation: CASSLVIAGAYEQYF.

The chain recombines TRBV19 with TRBJ1-1; a weak D match, TRBD1 (5 bases). V gave up 3 bases and J gave up 1 base, with 12 bases separating them. Per germline, CDR1 LNHDA and CDR2 SQIVND (reference sequence). The CDR3 is 15 residues long. The CDR3 nucleotides read TGTGCCAGTAGTATGAGTTTAACAGGGAACACTGAAGCTTTCTTT. This codes for CASSMSLTGNTEAFF.

The chain combines TRBV6-6 with TRBJ2-5; TRBD2 agrees at 16 bases. Germline CDR1 reads MNHNY; CDR2 reads SVGAGI (reference sequence). CDR3 size: 16 residues. The trim removed 5 bases at V and 4 bases at J, leaving 4 bases unmatched. The CDR3: CASSPGLAGGGETQYF. The DNA for the CDR3 is TGTGCCAGCAGTCCGGGACTAGCGGGAGGGGGAGAGACCCAGTACTTC.

J is TRBJ1-6 and V is TRBV28, with TRBD1 matching over 9 bases. This CDR3 has 16 amino acids. Trimming at V came to 5 bases and at J to 4 bases, leaving 6 bases not matched to a gene. CDR1 is MDHEN and CDR2 is SYDVKM in the germline V gene. In DNA form, the CDR3 reads TGTGCCAGCAGTGGAGGGACAGGGAGATATAATTCACCCCTCCACTTT. Protein: CASSGGTGRYNSPLHF.

The chain uses TRBV5-1 and TRBJ2-5; D not resolved. Germline values: CDR1 SGHRS, CDR2 YFSETQ. The CDR3 length is 13 residues. Trimming stripped 0 bases from V and 3 bases from J, with 6 bases between. For the CDR3, the DNA is TGCGCCAGCAGCTTGGCCAGGAAAGAGACCCAGTACTTC. Translation: CASSLARKETQYF.

This sequence joins TRBV28 and TRBJ1-5; no reliable D call. Trimming pared 2 bases from V and 7 bases from J, leaving 9 bases between. The CDR3 is made up of 13 amino acids. The germline gives CDR1 MDHEN, CDR2 SYDVKM. CDR3 sequence: CASSLVSSQPQHF. CDR3 bases: TGTGCCAGCAGTTTAGTATCAAGCCAGCCCCAGCATTTT.

The chain employs TRBV15 and TRBJ1-5, with 12 nucleotides matching TRBD1. Germline trimming cut 6 bases from V and 6 bases from J; bases unmatched to any gene: 12. CDR3 length: 17 residues. Germline CDR1 reads LNHNV; CDR2 reads YYDKDF (reference sequence). The CDR3 DNA follows: TGTGCCACCAGAGCCCTCTCCGGGACAGGGGGCTCTCAGCCCCAGCATTTT. This codes for CATRALSGTGGSQPQHF. Variable domain in full (rest from reference TRBV15 and TRBJ1-5): DAMVIQNPRYQVTQFGKPVTLSCSQTLNHNVMYWYQQKSSQAPKLLFHYYDKDFNNEADTPDNFQSRRPNTSFCFLDIRSPGLGDTAMYLCATRALSGTGGSQPQHFGDGTRLSIL.

The chain carries TRBV5-1 and TRBJ1-6; 9 bases align to TRBD1. The CDR3 sequence is 15 residues long. Germline trimming cut 0 bases from V and 9 bases from J; bases unmatched to any gene: 4. Germline V lookup: CDR1 SGHRS, CDR2 YFSETQ. The DNA of the CDR3 is TGCGCCAGCAGCTTGGACAGGGGGCCCGGTTCACCCCTCCACTTT. Protein: CASSLDRGPGSPLHF. The full variable domain, its missing parts supplied by reference TRBV5-1 and TRBJ1-6, is KAGVTQTPRYLIKTRGQQVTLSCSPISGHRSVSWYQQTPGQGLQFLFEYFSETQRNKGNFPGRFSGRQFSNSRSEMNVSTLELGDSALYLCASSLDRGPGSPLHFGNGTRLTVT.

The genes are TRBV5-1 and TRBJ2-3; no reliable D call. The CDR3 totals 13 residues. Germline V lookup: CDR1 SGHRS, CDR2 YFSETQ. Trimming pared 4 bases from V and 0 bases from J, leaving 6 bases between. The CDR3 is CASSELSTDTQYF. The CDR3 region has the DNA TGCGCCAGCAGCGAGCTGAGCACAGATACGCAGTATTTT.

DNA of the CDR3: TGTGCCAGCAGCTTAACGGGACAGGGCAGCACTGAAGCTTTCTTT. Protein product: CASSLTGQGSTEAFF. The genes are TRBV7-2 and TRBJ1-1; 9 bases are a match to TRBD1. CDR3 length equals 15 residues. Per germline, CDR1 SGHTA and CDR2 FQGNSA. V was pared by 2 bases and J by 4 bases, with 5 bases of the junction left unmatched.

This clone was seen once. This sequence joins TRBV19 and TRBJ1-5; D unresolved. The CDR3 is made up of 13 amino acids. CDR1 and CDR2 (germline): LNHDA, SQIVND (reference sequence). Trimming stripped 7 bases from V and 2 bases from J, with 9 bases between. The CDR3 nucleotides are TGTGCCAGTACGGGAATGGGCAATCAGCCCCAGCATTTT. It is translated as CASTGMGNQPQHF.

The genes are TRBV2 and TRBJ1-2; no clear D gene. Trimming took 1 base from V and 2 from J, leaving 5 bases between them. The CDR3 is made up of 13 amino acids. Germline CDR1 SNHLY, CDR2 FYNNEI. The chain's CDR3 is CASSEGGNYGYTF. CDR3 nucleotides: TGTGCCAGCAGTGAAGGAGGGAACTATGGCTACACCTTC.

This sequence joins TRBV6-1 and TRBJ2-5, with D tentatively TRBD2 (7 bases). Germline V lookup: CDR1 MNHNS, CDR2 SASEGT. Trimming shortened V by 0 bases and J by 7 bases, and 12 bases separated the two germline ends. This CDR3 has 14 amino acids. DNA of the CDR3: TGTGCCAGCAGTGAAGCGGGGGGGCCAATGACCCAGTACTTC. Translating gives CASSEAGGPMTQYF.

The chain joins TRBV28 to TRBJ1-2; D gene ambiguous. The germline gives CDR1 MDHEN, CDR2 SYDVKM. Trimming cost V 5 bases and J 5 bases, with 6 bases left between them. The length of the CDR3 is 11 residues. CDR3 region: CASSLLYGYTF. Written as DNA, the CDR3 is TGTGCCAGCAGTCTCCTATATGGCTACACCTTC.

This clone has a single count. V gene TRBV5-4 combines with J gene TRBJ2-1, with 8 positions matching TRBD1. The V gene end was trimmed by 1 base and the J gene end by 4 bases; junction bases not matched to a gene: 7. Germline-derived CDR1 and CDR2 are SGHNT and YYREEE (reference sequence). This CDR3 is built from 16 residues. CDR3 loop: CASSLYSQGEYNEQFF. CDR3 DNA: TGTGCCAGCAGCTTGTATTCACAGGGGGAATACAATGAGCAGTTCTTC.

The CDR3 sequence: CASSPLRDSLAKNIQYF. CDR3 sequence (DNA): TGTGCCAGCAGCCCCCTGAGGGACAGCCTAGCCAAAAACATTCAGTACTTC. The rearrangement joins TRBV28 to TRBJ2-4; 7 bases match TRBD1. Germline CDR1 MDHEN, CDR2 SYDVKM. This CDR3 has 17 amino acids. Unmatched junction bases numbered 11, after V lost 6 bases and J lost 0 bases. Variable domain in full (rest from reference TRBV28 and TRBJ2-4): DVKVTQSSRYLVKRTGEKVFLECVQDMDHENMFWYRQDPGLGLRLIYFSYDVKMKEKGDIPEGYSVSREKKERFSLILESASTNQTSMYLCASSPLRDSLAKNIQYFGAGTRLSVL.

CDR3 amino acids: CASRPPGGPNQPQHF. CDR3 coding DNA: TGTGCCAGCAGGCCCCCGGGGGGTCCCAATCAGCCCCAGCATTTT. The chain joins TRBV2 to TRBJ1-5, with D possibly being TRBD1 (5 bases). The CDR3 has 15 amino acids. Trimming took off 6 bases at V and 3 bases at J, with 15 bases between the two ends. CDR1 is SNHLY and CDR2 is FYNNEI in the germline V gene. Based on the CDR3 plus reference TRBV2 and TRBJ1-5, the full variable domain is EPEVTQTPSHQVTQMGQEVILRCVPISNHLYFYWYRQILGQKVEFLVSFYNNEISEKSEIFDDQFSVERPDGSNFTLKIRSTKLEDSAMYFCASRPPGGPNQPQHFGDGTRLSIL.

This chain connects TRBV27 to TRBJ2-3; maybe TRBD2 (7 bases). Trimming removed 7 bases at V and 3 bases at J, with 17 bases between. The CDR3 totals 15 residues. Germline lookup yields CDR1 MNHEY and CDR2 SMNVEV (reference sequence). In nucleotides, the CDR3 is TGTGCCAGCACGGGGTTGAGGGGGGGTACAGATACGCAGTATTTT. The encoded protein is CASTGLRGGTDTQYF.

The chain combines TRBV6-2 or TRBV6-3 with TRBJ2-6, with D perhaps TRBD1 (5 bases). Trimming took 2 bases from V and 0 from J, leaving 11 bases between them. The CDR3 runs 17 residues. CDR1 and CDR2 (germline): MNHEY, SVGEGT. CDR3 sequence reads: CASSYDRTHSGANVLTF. In DNA, the CDR3 is TGTGCCAGCAGTTACGACAGAACACACTCTGGGGCCAACGTCCTGACTTTC.

This chain joins TRBV28 and TRBJ1-4; 7 positions agree with TRBD1. Germline CDR1 reads MDHEN; CDR2 reads SYDVKM. J was trimmed by 3 bases and V by 6 bases; bases with no gene match: 4. This CDR3 has 14 residues. CDR3 coding DNA: TGTGCCAGCAGCTCGGGACAGCCTAATGAAAAACTGTTTTTT. Its protein product is CASSSGQPNEKLFF.

The count of this clone is one. This rearrangement joins TRBV5-4 to TRBJ2-2; the D is unclear. V lost 2 bases to trimming and J lost 4 bases, with 6 bases between them. Looked up from germline, CDR1 is SGHNT and CDR2 is YYREEE (reference sequence). The CDR3 sequence is 13 residues long. This CDR3 is CASSLYPTGELFF. The CDR3 DNA reads TGTGCCAGCAGCTTATATCCCACCGGGGAGCTGTTTTTT.

In its sample, this clone was seen once. The chain uses TRBV7-3 and TRBJ2-1; possible D gene TRBD1, 6 bases. The CDR3 contains 18 residues. The germline V gene encodes CDR1 SGHTA and CDR2 FQGTGA. V lost 1 base and J 4 bases, leaving 20 bases between the germline ends. The CDR3 sequence: CASSLRISGVGVYNEQFF. The CDR3, as DNA: TGTGCCAGCAGCTTAAGGATCTCAGGGGTAGGGGTATACAATGAGCAGTTCTTC.

CDR3 sequence reads: CASSPRTGLISYEQYF. CDR3 DNA: TGTGCCAGCAGCCCTAGGACAGGCCTTATCTCCTACGAGCAGTACTTC. The rearrangement joins TRBV28 to TRBJ2-7, with 7 bases aligning to TRBD1. V lost 6 bases and J lost 0; bases outside the gene matches: 11. This CDR3 is 16 amino acids long. CDR1 MDHEN and CDR2 SYDVKM come from the germline V gene.

This chain connects TRBV3-1 (or the pseudogene TRBV3-2) to TRBJ1-1; TRBD1 matches 7 bases. V was clipped by 4 bases and J by 1 base; unmatched bases: 18. This CDR3 has 19 amino acids. The germline V gene has CDR1 LGHDT and CDR2 YNNKEL (reference sequence). The CDR3 DNA sequence: TGTGCCAGCAGCCTATACTATATGCCGGGACAGTGGGAGAACACTGAAGCTTTCTTT. This codes for CASSLYYMPGQWENTEAFF.

This sequence joins TRBV27 and TRBJ1-1; unclear D gene. V was clipped by 6 bases and J by 12 bases, with 20 bases between them. This CDR3 spans 13 amino acids. CDR1 and CDR2 from the germline V gene are MNHEY and SMNVEV (reference sequence). Here the CDR3 DNA reads TGTGCCAGCAGCCGAATGGAGAGGGTTGTTCCTTTCTTT. It is translated as CASSRMERVVPFF.

This chain joins TRBV4-2 and TRBJ1-2; TRBD1 might be the D (5 bases). The ends were cut back, 0 bases at V and 1 base at J, with 15 bases in the middle. The CDR3 contains 17 residues. From germline, CDR1 is LGHNA and CDR2 YNFKEQ. In nucleotides, the CDR3 is TGTGCCAGCAGCCAAGATAACAGGCTTACTGATAACTATGGCTACACCTTC. Amino acids: CASSQDNRLTDNYGYTF.

This chain links TRBV4-1 with TRBJ2-3; TRBD1 matches 8 bases. Germline V gene lookup returns CDR1 MGHRA and CDR2 YSYEKL. The CDR3 has 14 amino acids. Trimming took 4 bases from V and 2 from J; bases not matched to a gene: 2. The CDR3 DNA is TGCGCCAGCAGCCGGGGACAGGTCACAGATACGCAGTATTTT. Its protein product is CASSRGQVTDTQYF.